These 2 T cell receptor beta chains came from one sample sequenced in a study of T cells in Graves' hyperthyroidism and ophthalmopathy. Amplified regions were TCR beta CDR3 sequences from RNA transcripts. The HTBI set primed first-round TCR CDR3 RT-PCR. TCRdb re-derived calls from the multiplex PCR reads in MiXCR, one entry per CDR3 protein. The sample gives 250,000 or so distinct CDR3 sequences, about 16% of which show up once; around 30% is in the top ten. The sequencing input was blood. Receptors originate from a woman in her forties or fifties with Graves' hyperthyroidism that later progressed to Graves' ophthalmopathy.

This clonotype was counted many times. V usage is TRBV11-2 and J usage is TRBJ2-4; D is uncertain. The CDR3 loop spans 14 amino acids. V lost 3 bases and J lost 2, with 8 bases in between. Germline V gene sequence: CDR1 SGHAT, CDR2 FQNNGV. The CDR3 sequence is CASSFLGTKNIQYF. As DNA, the CDR3 is TGTGCCAGCAGCTTCTTAGGGACCAAAAACATTCAGTACTTC.

Only a few counts were recorded for this clonotype. The chain joins TRBV2 to TRBJ1-2, with 11 bases lining up with TRBD1. Unmatched junction bases numbered 8, after V lost 7 bases and J lost 7 bases. CDR3 length: 14 residues. Looked up from germline, CDR1 is SNHLY and CDR2 is FYNNEI. CDR3 DNA: TGTGCCAGCATTTATGGACAGGGGGCTGCTGGCTACACCTTC. It specifies CASIYGQGAAGYTF.